The 16 T cell receptor beta chains below all came from one sample that was sequenced in a study of cytomegalovirus exposure and HLA in healthy donors. Use of 60 Vbeta and 13 Jbeta primers characterized the PCR. Assay: immunoSEQ multiplex PCR; the TCRdb copy retains only in-frame clones and omits some. Counted here are 90,000 or so clones, approximately 81% occurring once; the ten biggest clones make up 3.3%. The material sequenced was PBMCs. The receptors derive from a woman aged 40 to 49 in good health and CMV-seronegative.

J is TRBJ2-3 and V is TRBV9; 12 nucleotides align to TRBD2. The germline gives CDR1 SGDLS, CDR2 YYNGEE. The CDR3 has 16 residues. J gave up 0 bases and V 3 bases, and 2 bases lay outside the gene matches. CDR3 DNA sequence: TGTGCCAGCAGCGCGGGGACTAGCGGGAGCACAGATACGCAGTATTTT. Residues: CASSAGTSGSTDTQYF.

By sample share, this clone is medium-sized. The chain employs TRBV28 and TRBJ1-1, with D perhaps matching TRBD1 (6 bases). This CDR3 is 13 amino acids long. Deletions cut 6 bases from V and 6 bases from J, with 14 bases between. Germline CDR1 MDHEN, CDR2 SYDVKM. CDR3 loop: CASRQQGGSEAFF. CDR3 in DNA: TGTGCCAGCAGGCAACAGGGAGGGTCTGAAGCTTTCTTT.

The chain links TRBV6-1 to TRBJ2-1; D possibly corresponds to TRBD1 (5 bases). Trimming cost V 6 bases and J 0 bases, with 12 bases left between them. The V gene's germline CDR1 is MNHNS and CDR2 SASEGT. The CDR3 extends over 15 amino acids. CDR3 residues: CASSSQESSYNEQFF. DNA for the CDR3: TGTGCCAGCAGCTCACAGGAAAGCTCCTACAATGAGCAGTTCTTC.

The chain links TRBV7-2 to TRBJ2-7; 7 bases fit TRBD2. This CDR3 has 15 residues. The germline V gene has CDR1 SGHTA and CDR2 FQGNSA. The ends lost 5 bases at V and 4 bases at J; junction bases unmatched: 11. CDR3 sequence: CASSPGAGIVYEQYF. CDR3 DNA: TGTGCCAGCAGCCCAGGAGCGGGAATTGTTTACGAGCAGTACTTC.

This chain connects TRBV19 to TRBJ1-2; D unresolved. The CDR3 loop spans 13 amino acids. Germline CDR1 reads LNHDA; CDR2 reads SQIVND (reference sequence). V lost 8 bases to trimming and J lost 5 bases, with 15 bases between them. The chain's CDR3 is CASAPGPGYGYTF. The CDR3 DNA reads TGTGCCAGTGCCCCGGGTCCGGGATATGGCTACACCTTC.

This clone was detected a few times. The J gene is TRBJ2-7, the V gene TRBV6-5; 7 bases align to TRBD1. The CDR3 totals 14 residues. V shed 6 bases and J 0 bases; nucleotides not matched to a gene: 5. Germline CDR1 is MNHEY and CDR2 is SVGAGI. CDR3 residues: CASRRQGPSYEQYF. The DNA for the CDR3 is TGTGCCAGCAGGCGACAGGGTCCCTCCTACGAGCAGTACTTC.

This clone was seen more than once but under ten times. This sequence joins TRBV7-9 and TRBJ1-5; D not resolved. Trimming cost V 0 bases and J 11 bases, with 8 bases left between them. Germline CDR1 reads SEHNR; CDR2 reads FQNEAQ (reference sequence). The CDR3 spans 12 residues. The chain's CDR3 is CASSLARSAQHF. In DNA, the CDR3 is TGTGCCAGCAGCTTAGCGCGGTCGGCCCAGCATTTT. The full variable domain, completed using reference TRBV7-9 and TRBJ1-5, is DTGVSQNPRHKITKRGQNVTFRCDPISEHNRLYWYRQTLGQGPEFLTYFQNEAQLEKSRLLSDRFSAERPKGSFSTLEIQRTEQGDSAMYLCASSLARSAQHFGDGTRLSIL.

The V gene is TRBV4-1, the J gene TRBJ2-1; D is possibly TRBD2 (5 bases). CDR1 MGHRA and CDR2 YSYEKL come from the germline V gene. The V and J ends lost 1 base and 4 bases respectively, with 5 bases between them. This CDR3 has 13 residues. In DNA form, the CDR3 reads TGCGCCAGCAGCCAAGGACTATACAATGAGCAGTTCTTC. This translates into CASSQGLYNEQFF.

The rearrangement links TRBV27 to TRBJ2-1; 7 positions match TRBD2. The CDR3 has 16 residues. V was clipped by 5 bases and J by 8 bases; unmatched bases: 15. CDR1 is MNHEY and CDR2 is SMNVEV in the germline V gene (reference sequence). The CDR3 coding sequence is TGTGCCAGCAGTAATTATTGGGTGGGAGCGGGGTATGAGCAGTTCTTC. Amino acid sequence: CASSNYWVGAGYEQFF.

This chain joins TRBV7-9 and TRBJ2-3; 10 bases agree with TRBD2. Trimming at V came to 6 bases and at J to 0 bases, leaving 0 bases not matched to a gene. CDR1 and CDR2 (germline): SEHNR, FQNEAQ (reference sequence). The CDR3 consists of 14 residues. CDR3 DNA: TGTGCCAGCAGGACTAGCGGGAGCACAGATACGCAGTATTTT. Its translation: CASRTSGSTDTQYF.

The chain uses TRBV28 and TRBJ1-5, with a tentative D call TRBD1 (5 bases). Trimming took 10 bases from V and 3 from J, leaving 13 bases between them. CDR1 is MDHEN and CDR2 is SYDVKM in the germline V gene. The CDR3 runs 13 residues. CDR3 coding DNA: TGTGCCATCGAAGACAGATTCAATCAGCCCCAGCATTTT. Translating gives CAIEDRFNQPQHF.

V is TRBV28 and J is TRBJ1-2, with 7 bases aligning to TRBD1. Germline values: CDR1 MDHEN, CDR2 SYDVKM. The length of the CDR3 is 15 residues. Germline trimming cut 7 bases from V and 4 bases from J; bases unmatched to any gene: 12. CDR3 in amino acids: CASTDRVNSFYGYTF. CDR3 in DNA: TGTGCCAGCACCGACAGGGTGAATTCCTTCTATGGCTACACCTTC.

The chain carries TRBV4-1 and TRBJ1-5, with TRBD1 matching 9 bases. In germline, CDR1 is MGHRA, CDR2 YSYEKL. J lost 7 bases, V lost 0 bases, and 4 bases had no gene match. The CDR3 spans 15 residues. CDR3 bases: TGCGCCAGCAGCCAAGATATCACAGGGGGCCAGCCCCAGCATTTT. Translated: CASSQDITGGQPQHF.

The rearrangement joins TRBV6-1 to TRBJ2-3, with TRBD2 identical over 14 bases. V lost 0 bases and J lost 5; bases outside the gene matches: 13. The germline V gene has CDR1 MNHNS and CDR2 SASEGT. The CDR3 spans 20 residues. The CDR3: CASSEALLSGLAGVGDTQYF. The CDR3 DNA sequence: TGTGCCAGCAGTGAAGCGCTTCTATCGGGACTAGCGGGAGTAGGAGATACGCAGTATTTT.

The chain employs TRBV7-9 and TRBJ1-2; a possible D gene is TRBD1 (6 bases). Trimming pared 7 bases from V and 8 bases from J, leaving 14 bases between. Germline CDR1 is SEHNR and CDR2 is FQNEAQ (reference sequence). This CDR3 contains 12 residues. The CDR3 DNA follows: TGTGCCAGCACCTTCCGGACAGAGGGCTACACCTTC. It is translated as CASTFRTEGYTF. Full variable domain (remainder filled in from reference TRBV7-9 and TRBJ1-2): DTGVSQNPRHKITKRGQNVTFRCDPISEHNRLYWYRQTLGQGPEFLTYFQNEAQLEKSRLLSDRFSAERPKGSFSTLEIQRTEQGDSAMYLCASTFRTEGYTFGSGTRLTVV.

The chain joins TRBV18 to TRBJ2-7; D ambiguous. Germline V gene sequence: CDR1 KGHSH, CDR2 LQKENI. Trimming shortened V by 3 bases and J by 2 bases, and 8 bases separated the two germline ends. The CDR3 length is 13 residues. Here the CDR3 reads CASSPSAAYEQYF. The CDR3 nucleotides are TGTGCCAGCTCACCGTCTGCAGCCTACGAGCAGTACTTC.